Sequencing of this TCR beta chain was carried out in a study of blood T cell repertoires in COVID-19. Study overall: The United States, Italy and Spain supplied acute and convalescent COVID-19 samples. The cDNA or gDNA used as material had been derived from T cells, B-cell-depleted T cells, or PBMCs.

Some clones are missing from TCRdb's copy, which holds only in-frame ones; the method was immunoSEQ multiplex PCR. The sample consists of approximately 100,000 clones, around 89% of them appearing once. Trimming pared 7 bases from V and 7 bases from J, leaving 16 bases between. This CDR3 region has 13 residues. Germline loops: CDR1 MDHEN, CDR2 SYDVKM. The TCR comes from a human donor with acute or convalescent COVID-19. The donor label of this sample is uncertain. Material: peripheral blood. The chain recombines TRBV28 with TRBJ1-1; a possible D gene is TRBD1 (6 bases). The CDR3 is CASILRGASEAFF. The CDR3 DNA reads TGTGCCAGCATCCTTCGGGGGGCTAGTGAAGCTTTCTTT. Looking up the rest from reference TRBV28 and TRBJ1-1 gives the full variable domain: DVKVTQSSRYLVKRTGEKVFLECVQDMDHENMFWYRQDPGLGLRLIYFSYDVKMKEKGDIPEGYSVSREKKERFSLILESASTNQTSMYLCASILRGASEAFFGQGTRLTVV.